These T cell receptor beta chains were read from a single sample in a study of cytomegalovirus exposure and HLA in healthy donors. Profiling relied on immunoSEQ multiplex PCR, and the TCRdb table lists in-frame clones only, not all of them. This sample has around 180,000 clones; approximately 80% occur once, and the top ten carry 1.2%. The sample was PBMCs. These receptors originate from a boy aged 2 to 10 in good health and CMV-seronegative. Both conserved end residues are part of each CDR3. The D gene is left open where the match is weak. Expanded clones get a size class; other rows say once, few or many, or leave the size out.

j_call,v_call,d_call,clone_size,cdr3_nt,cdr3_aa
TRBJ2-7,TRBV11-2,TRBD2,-,TGTGCCAGCGGGCCCTTTAGCGGGAGGACGCAGTACGAGCAGTACTTC,CASGPFSGRTQYEQYF
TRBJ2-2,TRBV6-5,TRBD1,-,TGTGCCAGCAGTCGGGACAGGGGGCCCGGGGAGCTGTTTTTT,CASSRDRGPGELFF
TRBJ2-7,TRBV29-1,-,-,TGCAGCGTTGAAGGTAGCGGCGGGGGCGACTACGAGCAGTACTTC,CSVEGSGGGDYEQYF
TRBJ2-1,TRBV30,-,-,TGTGCCTGGAGGTCGGTCCGGGGGGCCTCTGAGCAGTTCTTC,CAWRSVRGASEQFF
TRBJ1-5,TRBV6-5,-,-,TGTGCCAGCAGTAGGGACAATACCCACAATCAGCCCCAGCATTTT,CASSRDNTHNQPQHF
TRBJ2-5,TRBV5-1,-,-,TGCGCCAGCAGCTTGAGTGCGGCCCAAGAGACCCAGTACTTC,CASSLSAAQETQYF
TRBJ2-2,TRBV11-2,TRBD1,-,TGTGCCAGCAGCCCTCGGCTGACAGGGACCACCGGGGAGCTGTTTTTT,CASSPRLTGTTGELFF
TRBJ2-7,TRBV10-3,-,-,TGTGCCATACGAGGGCTAGGGCTGAGCGAGCAGTACTTC,CAIRGLGLSEQYF
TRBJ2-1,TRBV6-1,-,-,TGTGCCAGCAGTGAGCCCGGGGACAATGAGCAGTTCTTC,CASSEPGDNEQFF
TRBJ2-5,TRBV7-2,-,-,TGTGCCAGCAGCTTAGGACTTATGGGGACCCAGTACTTC,CASSLGLMGTQYF
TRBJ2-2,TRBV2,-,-,TGTGCCAGCAGTGAAGAACCACAGACGAACACCGGGGAGCTGTTTTTT,CASSEEPQTNTGELFF
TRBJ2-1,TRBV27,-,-,TGTGCCAGCAGTGGAAGCGGGCTCTACAATGAGCAGTTCTTC,CASSGSGLYNEQFF
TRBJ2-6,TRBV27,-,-,TGTGCCAGCAGGTCGGAGGGCCTGACTCTCTCTGGGGCCAACGTCCTGACTTTC,CASRSEGLTLSGANVLTF
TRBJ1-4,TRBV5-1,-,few,TGCGCCAGCAGTTCTGGGAGAGGTAATGAAAAACTGTTTTTT,CASSSGRGNEKLFF
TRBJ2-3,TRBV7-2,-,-,TGTGCCAGCAGCCCGGACTTCACAGATACGCAGTATTTT,CASSPDFTDTQYF
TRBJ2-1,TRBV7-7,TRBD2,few,TGTGCCAGCAGCCCCTCGACTAGCGGGGGGGCGAATGAGCAGTTCTTC,CASSPSTSGGANEQFF
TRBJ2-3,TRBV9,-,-,TGTGCCAGCAGCGTACTTGGGGGGAGCACAGATACGCAGTATTTT,CASSVLGGSTDTQYF
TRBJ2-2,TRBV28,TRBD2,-,TGTGCCAGCTCCCTGGCGGGAGCTACCGCCGGGGAGCTGTTTTTT,CASSLAGATAGELFF
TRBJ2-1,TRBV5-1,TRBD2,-,TGCGCCAGCAGCTTGGCCCTGGGACTAGCGGGAGCCAATGAGCAGTTCTTC,CASSLALGLAGANEQFF
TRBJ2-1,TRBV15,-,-,TGTGCCACCAGCAGAGGTCTAGGTGAGCAGTTCTTC,CATSRGLGEQFF
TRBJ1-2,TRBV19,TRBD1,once,TGTGCCAGTGGGGACAGGGGTTATGGCTACACCTTC,CASGDRGYGYTF
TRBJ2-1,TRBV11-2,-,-,TGTGCCAGCAGCTTAAGAGCGAACGAGCAGTTCTTC,CASSLRANEQFF
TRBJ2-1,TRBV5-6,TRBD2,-,TGTGCCAGCAGCTTGAGAACTAGCGGTTCTCGGTGGAATGAGCAGTTCTTC,CASSLRTSGSRWNEQFF
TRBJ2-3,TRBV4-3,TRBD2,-,TGCGCCAGCAGCCAAGAGGGACTAGCGGGGACAGATACGCAGTATTTT,CASSQEGLAGTDTQYF
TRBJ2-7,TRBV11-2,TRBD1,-,TGTGCCAGCAGCTCCACACCAATGGGGACAGGCACCTACGAGCAGTACTTC,CASSSTPMGTGTYEQYF
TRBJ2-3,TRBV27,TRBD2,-,TGTGCCAGCAGTACACCGGGGGGACGGCACACAGATACGCAGTATTTT,CASSTPGGRHTDTQYF
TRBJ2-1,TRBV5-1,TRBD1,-,TGCGCCAGCAGCTTGAGACAGGGGCTTAGTGAGCAGTTCTTC,CASSLRQGLSEQFF
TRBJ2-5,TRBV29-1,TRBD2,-,TGCAGCGCGACCGGACTAGAGGTCTCCTGGGAGACCCAGTACTTC,CSATGLEVSWETQYF
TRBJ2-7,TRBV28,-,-,TGTGCCAGCACCACGCGAATCGGGACCTACGAGCAGTACTTC,CASTTRIGTYEQYF
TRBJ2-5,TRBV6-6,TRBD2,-,TGTGCCAGTAGAAAGCGGGGTCAAGAGACCCAGTACTTC,CASRKRGQETQYF
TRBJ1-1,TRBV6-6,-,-,TGTGCCAGCAGTTACCAGACACCTCCCATGAACACTGAAGCTTTCTTT,CASSYQTPPMNTEAFF
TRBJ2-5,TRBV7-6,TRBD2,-,TGTGCCAGCAGCTTAAGAGCGGGGGGGCCTTTAGGGGAGACCCAGTACTTC,CASSLRAGGPLGETQYF
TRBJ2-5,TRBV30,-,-,TGTGCCTGGAGTTCCACTCGGCAAGAGACCCAGTACTTC,CAWSSTRQETQYF
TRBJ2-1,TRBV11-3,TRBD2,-,TGTGCCAGCAGCCTCTCTAGCGGGAGGGCCGTTGAGCAGTTCTTC,CASSLSSGRAVEQFF
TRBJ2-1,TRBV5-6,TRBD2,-,TGTGCCAGCAGCTTGGGGGGACTAGCGGGGTCCGATGAGCAGTTCTTC,CASSLGGLAGSDEQFF
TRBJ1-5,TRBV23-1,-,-,TGCGCCAGCAGTCAGGGTGAGGGCAATCAGCCCCAGCATTTT,CASSQGEGNQPQHF
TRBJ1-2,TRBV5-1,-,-,TGCGCCAGCAGCGTCGGGGCTAACTATGGCTACACCTTC,CASSVGANYGYTF
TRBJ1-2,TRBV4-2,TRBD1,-,TGTGCCAGCAGCCATCCTAACCAGGGGGCTGGCTATGGCTACACCTTC,CASSHPNQGAGYGYTF
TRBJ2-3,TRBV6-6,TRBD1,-,TGTGCCAGCAGTCGGGACAGGGTACGGGCAGATACGCAGTATTTT,CASSRDRVRADTQYF
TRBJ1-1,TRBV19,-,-,TGTGCCAGTAGTTGGTGGACAGCTACGAACACTGAAGCTTTCTTT,CASSWWTATNTEAFF
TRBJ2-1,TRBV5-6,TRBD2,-,TGTGCCAGCAGCTTGGTGACTAGCGGAGGGGATGAGCAGTTCTTC,CASSLVTSGGDEQFF
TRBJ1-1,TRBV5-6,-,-,TGTGCCAGCAGCACCGCAGGGGCCAACACTGAAGCTTTCTTT,CASSTAGANTEAFF
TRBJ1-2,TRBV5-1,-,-,TGCGCCAGCAGCGCCAGGGCTAACTATGGCTACACCTTC,CASSARANYGYTF
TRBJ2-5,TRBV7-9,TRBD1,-,TGTGCCAGCAGCTCGACCCCCGGACAGGGGAAGCGAGAGACCCAGTACTTC,CASSSTPGQGKRETQYF
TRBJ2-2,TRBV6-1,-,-,TGTGCCAGCAAACCAGGGGATACGAACACCGGGGAGCTGTTTTTT,CASKPGDTNTGELFF
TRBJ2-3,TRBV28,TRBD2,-,TGTGCCAGCACTCCGGGGGGTCCCCACACAGATACGCAGTATTTT,CASTPGGPHTDTQYF
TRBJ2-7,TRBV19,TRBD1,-,TGTGCCAGTAGTCCGGAGGGACAGGGAAGATCCTACGAGCAGTACTTC,CASSPEGQGRSYEQYF
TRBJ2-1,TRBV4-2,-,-,TGTGCCAGCAGCCAAGACCCCCTTGAGCAGTTCTTC,CASSQDPLEQFF
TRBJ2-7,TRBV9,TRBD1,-,TGTGCCAGCAGCCCCGGGACAGGGTACGAGCAGTACTTC,CASSPGTGYEQYF
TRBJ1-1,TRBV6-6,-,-,TGTGCCAGCAGCCTCGTAGGGGCGGGGGGAGAAGCTTTCTTT,CASSLVGAGGEAFF
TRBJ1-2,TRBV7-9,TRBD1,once,TGTGCCAGCAGCCCAGGACAGGGTGGCAACTATGGCTACACCTTC,CASSPGQGGNYGYTF
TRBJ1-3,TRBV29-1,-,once,TGCAGCGTTGTAGGGGGTAGGGGTGACACCATATATTTT,CSVVGGRGDTIYF
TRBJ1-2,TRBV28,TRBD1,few,TGTGCCAGCAGTTTACCGACAGGGTCAGCTAACTATGGCTACACCTTC,CASSLPTGSANYGYTF
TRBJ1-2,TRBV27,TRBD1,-,TGTGCCAGCAGCCTAAACAGGGGATCTGGCTACACCTTC,CASSLNRGSGYTF
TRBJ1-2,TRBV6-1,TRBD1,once,TGTGCCAGCAGTGAATCAGGGGGCGGTGGCTACACCTTC,CASSESGGGGYTF
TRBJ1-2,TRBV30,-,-,TGTGCCTGGACCCTGCGTGGGGCCGGGGGGGGGTTTGTGGATGGCTACACCTTC,CAWTLRGAGGGFVDGYTF
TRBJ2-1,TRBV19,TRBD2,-,TGTGCCAGTAGTATTAGCGGGAAAGGGTACAATGAGCAGTTCTTC,CASSISGKGYNEQFF
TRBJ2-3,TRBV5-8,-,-,TGTGCCAGCAGCTTCTTAGCCCTCACAGATACGCAGTATTTT,CASSFLALTDTQYF
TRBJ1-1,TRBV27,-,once,TGTGCCAGACACAGGGCGCCACATGGAGCTTTCTTT,CARHRAPHGAFF